This T cell receptor (beta chain) is drawn from a study of synovial regulatory T cells in juvenile arthritis. This CDR3 has 12 residues. Only the protein is on record. Germline loops: CDR1 MDHEN, CDR2 SYDVKM. The data were produced by immunoSEQ multiplex PCR, yet TCRdb's version contains in-frame clones alone and is incomplete. The listing contains 7,500 to 10,000 clones. This receptor was taken from a donor aged 2-30 years with juvenile idiopathic arthritis. J is TRBJ2-7 and V is TRBV28; TCRdb gives TRBD2 as the D gene, but with no DNA this cannot be confirmed. The sample consisted of Treg cells from blood. Described subset: remaining (HLA-DR-negative) circulating blood Treg cells. The chain's CDR3 is CAGGQAGGEQYF.